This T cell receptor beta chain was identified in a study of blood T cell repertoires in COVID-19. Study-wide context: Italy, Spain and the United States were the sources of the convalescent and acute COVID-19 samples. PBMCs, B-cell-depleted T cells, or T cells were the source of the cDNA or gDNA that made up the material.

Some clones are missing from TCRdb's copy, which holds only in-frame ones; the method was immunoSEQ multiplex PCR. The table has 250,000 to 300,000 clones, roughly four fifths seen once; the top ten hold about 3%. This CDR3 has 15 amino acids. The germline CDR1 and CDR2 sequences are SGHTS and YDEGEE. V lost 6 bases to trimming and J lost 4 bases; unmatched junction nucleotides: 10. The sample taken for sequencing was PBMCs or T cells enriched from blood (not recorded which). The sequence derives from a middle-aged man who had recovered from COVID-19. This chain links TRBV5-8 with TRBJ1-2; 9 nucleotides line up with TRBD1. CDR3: CASIRSPGQGYGYTF. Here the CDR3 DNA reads TGTGCCAGCATCCGCAGCCCGGGACAGGGCTATGGCTACACCTTC.